Presented here are 10 T cell receptor beta chains from one specimen sequenced in a study of Graves' ophthalmopathy and Graves' hyperthyroidism. Amplification of TCR beta CDR3 regions used RNA transcripts. Amplification began with first-round RT-PCR using HTBI primers, then second-round multiplex PCR was performed. TCRdb re-derived calls from the multiplex PCR reads in MiXCR, one entry per CDR3 protein. The table lists approximately 410,000 distinct CDR3 sequences, 15% to 17% of them singletons, with about 7.3% in the top ten. Source material: peripheral blood. The receptors were gathered from a woman younger than 35 with stable Graves' hyperthyroidism.

This clonotype appeared a few times. CDR3 loop: CAISESPFSSKGAYGYTF. In DNA, the CDR3 is TGTGCCATCAGTGAGTCGCCCTTTTCATCGAAGGGGGCTTATGGCTACACCTTC. This sequence joins TRBV10-3 and TRBJ1-2; the match to TRBD1 covers 7 bases. Germline-derived CDR1 and CDR2 are ENHRY and SYGVKD. J lost 5 bases, V lost 0 bases, and 15 bases had no gene match. This CDR3 comprises 18 residues.

This chain joins TRBV2 and TRBJ2-7, with 9 bases fitting TRBD1. The CDR3 spans 14 residues. J was trimmed by 3 bases and V by 4 bases; bases with no gene match: 4. Germline assignment: CDR1 SNHLY and CDR2 FYNNEI. CDR3: CASSGETGGYEQYF. The CDR3, as DNA: TGTGCCAGCAGTGGGGAGACAGGGGGCTACGAGCAGTACTTC.

This clonotype was recorded many times. The chain recombines TRBV5-1 with TRBJ2-5, with D perhaps TRBD2 (6 bases). Trimming pared 3 bases from V and 5 bases from J, leaving 20 bases between. Germline V CDR1 and CDR2: SGHRS, YFSETQ. This CDR3 is 16 amino acids long. The chain's CDR3 is CASSWASGLPAETQYF. The CDR3 coding sequence is TGCGCCAGCAGCTGGGCCTCGGGACTCCCCGCCGAGACCCAGTACTTC.

For this clonotype: This sequence may be a read error, since a much larger clone differs from it by one base. The CDR3 nucleotides read TGTGCCATCATTGAGTCGTTGGGACAGGGTAGCGGGACCCAGTACTTC. Translated, it gives CAIIESLGQGSGTQYF. The rearrangement uses TRBV10-3 and TRBJ2-5, with 9 positions matching TRBD1. The CDR3 is 16 residues long. Per germline, CDR1 ENHRY and CDR2 SYGVKD.

This clonotype was seen ten or more times. This chain connects TRBV11-2 to TRBJ1-1; no firm D call. CDR1 and CDR2 from the germline V gene are SGHAT and FQNNGV. With 4 bases removed from V and 2 bases from J, the gap between germline ends came to 14 bases. CDR3 length: 15 amino acids. CDR3 sequence (DNA): TGTGCCAGCAGCTCCCCATCCGTAGGTAACACTGAAGCTTTCTTT. It translates to CASSSPSVGNTEAFF.

The chain joins TRBV5-1 to TRBJ1-1, with no clear D. V was shortened by 0 bases and J by 1 base, with 13 bases between the two germline ends. The CDR3 is 16 amino acids. The germline CDR1 and CDR2 sequences are SGHRS and YFSETQ. This CDR3 is CASSLGLLEENTEAFF. The CDR3 bases are TGCGCCAGCAGCTTGGGACTTTTGGAAGAGAACACTGAAGCTTTCTTT.

This clonotype was seen many times. The chain employs TRBV20-1 and TRBJ1-5; D may be TRBD1 (5 bases). This CDR3 spans 12 amino acids. The germline V and J ends were trimmed by 3 bases and 7 bases, with 10 bases remaining between them. Per germline, CDR1 DFQATT and CDR2 SNEGSKA (reference sequence). The DNA for the CDR3 is TGCAGTGCTAGCCAGGGTGAGCAGCCCCAGCATTTT. It yields the protein CSASQGEQPQHF.

This clonotype was seen a few times. The gene calls are TRBV12-3 or TRBV12-4 and TRBJ1-2; TRBD1 is a possible D gene (6 bases). CDR3 length: 14 amino acids. V was pared by 1 base and J by 8 bases, with 14 bases between. The CDR3 DNA follows: TGTGCCAGCAGTTTAGTGGGGGGCGCTGAAGGCTACACCTTC. It specifies CASSLVGGAEGYTF.

Of note for this clonotype: Being one base from a much bigger clone, this may be a read error. The gene calls are TRBV20-1 and TRBJ2-2, with a possible D match to TRBD2 (5 bases). The germline CDR1 and CDR2 sequences are DFQATT and SNEGSKA (reference sequence). This CDR3 contains 12 residues. CDR3 DNA: TGCAGTGCAACGAGTAGCACCGGGGAGCTGTTGTTT. Encoded protein: CSATSSTGELLF.

The rearrangement links TRBV4-1 to TRBJ1-1; D perhaps matches TRBD1 (6 bases). The ends were cut back, 3 bases at V and 3 bases at J, with 11 bases in the middle. Germline assignment: CDR1 MGHRA and CDR2 YSYEKL. This CDR3 has 14 amino acids. In DNA form, the CDR3 reads TGCGCCAGCAGCCATCGGCAGGGGTACACTGAAGCTTTCTTT. Translated: CASSHRQGYTEAFF.